One sample yielded the 14 T cell receptor beta chains listed below, sequenced in a study of T cell repertoires in cytomegalovirus infection. TCRdb recomputed calls from the reads with MiXCR, one row per CDR3 protein. There are 400,000 or so distinct CDR3 sequences in the sample; approximately 31% occur only once, and roughly an eighth lies in the top ten. The sample was PBMCs. Every receptor here comes from a human donor in good health (CMV status not recorded). Some clones in this sample may be carry-over from other donors' samples.

This clonotype showed up many times. The V call is TRBV7-2, the J call TRBJ1-4, with TRBD1 as a possible D gene (5 bases). Germline V gene data show CDR1 as SGHTA and CDR2 as FQGNSA. The length of the CDR3 is 15 residues. The germline V and J ends were trimmed by 1 base and 3 bases, with 9 bases remaining between them. The CDR3 bases are TGTGCCAGCAGCTTAGAGCAGGGTCCTAATGAAAAACTGTTTTTT. Translation: CASSLEQGPNEKLFF.

V usage is TRBV6-1 and J usage is TRBJ2-7; 8 bases align to TRBD2. Germline V gene lookup returns CDR1 MNHNS and CDR2 SASEGT. The CDR3 has 17 residues. V lost 6 bases to trimming and J lost 2 bases; unmatched junction nucleotides: 15. Here the CDR3 reads CASSGGGTSRGPYEQYF. CDR3 nucleotides: TGTGCCAGCAGCGGGGGGGGGACTAGTCGGGGACCCTACGAGCAGTACTTC.

This clonotype was observed a handful of times. The chain joins TRBV5-6 to TRBJ2-1; D ambiguous. V was pared by 2 bases and J by 7 bases, with 7 bases between. This CDR3 is 12 amino acids long. CDR1 and CDR2 from the germline V gene are SGHDT and YYEEEE. DNA of the CDR3: TGTGCCAGCAGCTTATTAAAGAATGAGCAGTTCTTC. Translated: CASSLLKNEQFF.

With regard to this clonotype: One end of the junction fails to match germline, which may point to a read error. The genes are TRBV7-3 and TRBJ1-4; D remains ambiguous. CDR1 is SGHTA and CDR2 is FQGTGA in the germline V gene. The CDR3 spans 15 residues. CDR3 nucleotides: TGTGCCAGCAGCTTCTCCTTGGGAACTAATGAAACACTGTTTTTT. As protein: CASSFSLGTNETLFF.

The chain has TRBV2 and TRBJ2-7; either TRBD1 or TRBD2 may fit D (5 bases each). Trimming took 7 bases from V and 4 from J, leaving 14 bases between them. CDR1 and CDR2 (germline): SNHLY, FYNNEI. CDR3 length: 13 amino acids. CDR3 in amino acids: CASTSGRGYEQYF. As DNA, the CDR3 is TGTGCCAGCACCTCGGGACGGGGTTACGAGCAGTACTTC.

There are many counts of this clonotype. The chain has TRBV10-3 and TRBJ2-5; D might be TRBD1 (5 bases). The V gene lost 5 bases and the J gene lost 1 base, with 11 bases spanning the gap. This CDR3 is built from 14 residues. Germline lookup yields CDR1 ENHRY and CDR2 SYGVKD. The CDR3 nucleotides are TGTGCCATCAGTCTTCCAGGGCGCCAAGAGACCCAGTACTTC. Translated, it gives CAISLPGRQETQYF.

This clonotype was counted a few times. The chain uses TRBV6-6 and TRBJ2-1; the match to TRBD2 covers 7 bases. In germline, CDR1 is MNHNY, CDR2 SVGAGI (reference sequence). CDR3 length equals 16 residues. Trimming cost V 0 bases and J 8 bases; bases outside gene matches: 10. In nucleotides, the CDR3 is TGTGCCAGCAGTTACTCCGGGACTAAGGTCATCTATGAGCAGTTCTTC. It translates to CASSYSGTKVIYEQFF.

This clonotype occurred a few times. The V gene is TRBV12-3 or TRBV12-4, the J gene TRBJ1-5; TRBD1 matches at 10 bases. The CDR3 covers 19 residues. J gave up 0 bases and V 5 bases, and 13 bases lay outside the gene matches. The DNA for the CDR3 is TGTGCCAGCAGTCGCCGGGACAGGGGCCTGCTTTATAGCAATCAGCCCCAGCATTTT. The encoded protein is CASSRRDRGLLYSNQPQHF.

The table lists this clonotype with a few counts. The J gene is TRBJ2-3, the V gene TRBV15; TRBD1 might be the D (6 bases). This CDR3 comprises 15 residues. Germline CDR1 reads LNHNV; CDR2 reads YYDKDF (reference sequence). Trimming shortened V by 4 bases and J by 2 bases, and 13 bases separated the two germline ends. This CDR3 reads CATSTQGIFTDTQYF. In nucleotides, the CDR3 is TGTGCCACCAGCACCCAGGGGATATTCACAGATACGCAGTATTTT.

Concerning this clonotype: This could be a read error, since a much larger clone is one nucleotide away. The chain recombines TRBV12-3 or TRBV12-4 with TRBJ1-1, with TRBD1 as a possible D gene (5 bases). Between the trimmed V and J ends, which lost 5 bases and 9 bases, there was a span of 13 bases. This CDR3 comprises 12 residues. CDR3 nucleotide sequence: TGTGCCAGCAGTCCTATACAGGCAAAAGCTTTCTTT. As protein: CASSPIQAKAFF.

This clonotype was detected only a few times. This sequence joins TRBV7-6 and TRBJ2-6; TRBD2 is a possible D gene (5 bases). Trimming took off 5 bases at V and 0 bases at J, with 11 bases between the two ends. The germline V gene encodes CDR1 SGHVS and CDR2 FNYEAQ. CDR3 size: 16 residues. The DNA for the CDR3 is TGTGCCAGCAGCCGGGGTACGGGCTCTGGGGCCAACGTCCTGACTTTC. Translation: CASSRGTGSGANVLTF.

The CDR3 region is CASSIGALNTEAFF. In nucleotides, the CDR3 is TGTGCCAGTAGTATAGGAGCGTTGAACACTGAAGCTTTCTTT. The chain recombines TRBV19 with TRBJ1-1; D not resolved. Looked up from germline, CDR1 is LNHDA and CDR2 is SQIVND (reference sequence). The length of the CDR3 is 14 residues. V lost 1 base to trimming and J lost 0 bases, with 6 bases between them.

Ten or more counts support this clonotype. The chain carries TRBV5-4 and TRBJ2-7, with a weak D call TRBD1 (6 bases). V dropped 2 bases and J dropped 1 base, with 10 bases sitting between them. CDR3 length: 14 amino acids. The V gene's germline CDR1 is SGHNT and CDR2 YYREEE (reference sequence). The CDR3, as DNA: TGTGCCAGCAGCTTCTTCCAGGGGTCCTACGAGCAGTACTTC. Its protein is CASSFFQGSYEQYF. The whole variable domain, filled in from reference TRBV5-4 and TRBJ2-7, reads ETGVTQSPTHLIKTRGQQVTLRCSSQSGHNTVSWYQQALGQGPQFIFQYYREEENGRGNFPPRFSGLQFPNYSSELNVNALELDDSALYLCASSFFQGSYEQYFGPGTRLTVT.

The chain has TRBV20-1 and TRBJ1-6, with TRBD1 as a possible D gene (5 bases). In germline, CDR1 is DFQATT, CDR2 SNEGSKA (reference sequence). The CDR3 covers 14 residues. The ends were cut back, 2 bases at V and 6 bases at J, with 11 bases in the middle. CDR3 amino acids: CSARRQGSNSPLHF. The CDR3 nucleotides are TGCAGTGCTAGAAGGCAGGGATCTAATTCACCCCTCCACTTT.